These T cell receptor beta chains were read from a single sample in a study of liver allograft versus peripheral blood T cells. Using its own MiXCR run on the reads, TCRdb lists one record per CDR3 protein. The data contain over 10,000 distinct CDR3 sequences, 15% to 20% of them singletons. Receptor source: a human patient who had a liver transplant. Part of the T cell pool may stem from the graft donor. The CDR3 runs from the conserved cysteine through the conserved F or W. The D gene is left open where the match is weak. Clone size is stated in some rows and not others, as once, few, many or a class when expanded.

abundance,v_gene,d_gene,CDR3aa
-,TRBV9,TRBD2,CASSPRQGLAFNEQFF
medium-sized,TRBV7-2,-,CASSSGVLNYEQYF
-,TRBV5-4,-,CASSLQGQGQPQHF
many,TRBV10-3,-,CAISHTKNEQYF
medium-sized,TRBV6-5,TRBD1,CASSSTGTGYSPLHF
few,TRBV7-2,-,CASSPSITGSGNTIYF
medium-sized,TRBV6-1,-,CASSKDSTNQPQHF
medium-sized,TRBV7-2,TRBD2,CASSLRFMREAGNEQFF
many,TRBV28,-,CASRGEITGELFF
few,TRBV28,TRBD1,CASSSGTGSGLNYNEQFF
few,TRBV27,-,CASSLIADEKLFF
-,TRBV19,-,CASSIFRSSGNTIYF
-,TRBV7-9,-,CASSLVGVASPLHF
many,TRBV10-3,-,CAISEVTNEKLFF
medium-sized,TRBV6-2/TRBV6-3,-,CASSYSFVGVRETQYF
many,TRBV11-1,-,CASSSSSAQETQYF
medium-sized,TRBV6-5,-,CASSYQDNSPLHF
many,TRBV6-5,-,CASRDSLSYGYTF
-,TRBV19,-,CASSILQNQPQHF
few,TRBV18,-,CASSDGTLDEQYF
medium-sized,TRBV19,TRBD1,CASRSGTGGPSPLHF
few,TRBV27,TRBD2,CASSLLAGGLYEQYF
few,TRBV6-2/TRBV6-3,-,CASSQSRTGNTIYF
-,TRBV6-5,-,CASSTGTSPEDEQYF
-,TRBV7-9,-,CASSLGAGIVYEQYF
few,TRBV12-5,-,CASGLDRITDTQYF